One sample yielded the 23 T cell receptor beta chains listed below, sequenced in a study of T-cell memory formation after mild COVID-19. Each CDR3 protein is one row after TCRdb ran MiXCR on the 5' RACE reads. The table lists approximately 260,000 distinct CDR3 sequences, roughly 17% of them singletons. The source material was PBMCs or a T cell subset sorted from them (not recorded which). These receptors originate from a man aged 18 to 35 who had mild COVID-19 (a few samples of this study predate the infection). Cell type and time point are not known.

The rearrangement uses TRBV6-5 and TRBJ2-2; D is uncertain. This CDR3 has 12 residues. The V gene's germline CDR1 is MNHEY and CDR2 SVGAGI. Trimming shortened V by 6 bases and J by 7 bases, and 9 bases separated the two germline ends. In DNA, the CDR3 is TGTGCCAGCAGCCTGGCGGACGGGGAGCTGTTTTTT. Translated: CASSLADGELFF.

This clonotype was counted many times. The chain has TRBV3-1 and TRBJ2-3, with D maybe TRBD1 (7 bases). Germline CDR1 and CDR2: LGHDT and YNNKEL (reference sequence). This CDR3 has 16 amino acids. V shed 4 bases and J shed 1 base, with 15 bases lying between them. CDR3 in amino acids: CASSPIQGGGTDTQYF. The DNA of the CDR3 is TGTGCCAGCAGCCCCATCCAGGGGGGTGGCACAGATACGCAGTATTTT.

This clonotype was counted many times. V gene TRBV5-1 combines with J gene TRBJ2-2; 8 positions agree with TRBD2. V was pared by 2 bases and J by 1 base, with 1 base of the junction left unmatched. The germline CDR1 and CDR2 sequences are SGHRS and YFSETQ. The CDR3 is 15 residues long. The CDR3 region has the DNA TGCGCCAGCAGCTTTCTAGCGGGGAACACCGGGGAGCTGTTTTTT. The encoded protein is CASSFLAGNTGELFF.

At least ten counts were recorded for this clonotype. The chain uses TRBV7-2 and TRBJ2-5; TRBD2 matches 10 bases. There are 15 residues in the CDR3. With 4 bases clipped from V and 7 bases from J, the junction kept 9 bases outside the gene matches. Germline V gene lookup returns CDR1 SGHTA and CDR2 FQGNSA. Here the CDR3 DNA reads TGTGCCAGCAGCTCCCTAGCGGGGGCCTTGGGGACCCAGTACTTC. Translation: CASSSLAGALGTQYF.

This chain uses TRBV6-5 with TRBJ2-1, with D maybe TRBD1 (6 bases). Germline V gene lookup returns CDR1 MNHEY and CDR2 SVGAGI. Trimming stripped 5 bases from V and 2 bases from J, with 28 bases between. CDR3 length equals 20 residues. The CDR3 region is CASSTQFGNRVRSTYNEQFF. In DNA form, the CDR3 reads TGTGCCAGCAGTACCCAGTTCGGTAACAGGGTAAGGAGCACCTACAATGAGCAGTTCTTC.

CDR3 nucleotides: TGCGCCAGCAGCTTGGGGGGGACAGGGTCCGGTAGGCACGAGCAGTACGTC. Encoded protein: CASSLGGTGSGRHEQYV. This chain links TRBV5-1 with TRBJ2-7; TRBD1 matches at 9 bases. CDR1 is SGHRS and CDR2 is YFSETQ in the germline V gene. After removal of 0 bases from V and 5 bases from J, the junction contained 12 bases not matched to a gene. The CDR3 is made up of 17 amino acids.

This rearrangement joins TRBV5-1 to TRBJ2-1; D is perhaps TRBD1 (6 bases). Germline V lookup: CDR1 SGHRS, CDR2 YFSETQ. The CDR3 has 13 residues. V was pared by 5 bases and J by 8 bases, with 14 bases between. The chain's CDR3 is CASSTEGGYEQFF. The DNA for the CDR3 is TGCGCCAGCAGTACCGAAGGGGGATATGAGCAGTTCTTC. The variable domain in full, completed from reference TRBV5-1 and TRBJ2-1, reads KAGVTQTPRYLIKTRGQQVTLSCSPISGHRSVSWYQQTPGQGLQFLFEYFSETQRNKGNFPGRFSGRQFSNSRSEMNVSTLELGDSALYLCASSTEGGYEQFFGPGTRLTVL.

The chain employs TRBV6-5 and TRBJ1-1; TRBD1 is a possible D gene (6 bases). Trimming took off 0 bases at V and 3 bases at J, with 8 bases between the two ends. The length of the CDR3 is 14 residues. From germline, CDR1 is MNHEY and CDR2 SVGAGI. The CDR3 coding sequence is TGTGCCAGCAGTTACTCTGAGGGGGACACTGAAGCTTTCTTT. Translated, it gives CASSYSEGDTEAFF.

This clonotype was recorded a few times. The chain combines TRBV15 with TRBJ1-1; 8 positions match TRBD1. V lost 5 bases to trimming and J lost 4 bases; unmatched junction nucleotides: 9. This CDR3 spans 15 amino acids. Germline V gives CDR1 LNHNV, CDR2 YYDKDF (reference sequence). DNA of the CDR3: TGTGCCACCAGCCCTAAGGACAGGGTAGGCACTGAAGCTTTCTTT. Translated: CATSPKDRVGTEAFF.

The CDR3 region has the DNA TGCGCCAGCAGCTTGGGGCGGGGGCCCGGCACAGATACGCAGTATTTT. Amino acid sequence: CASSLGRGPGTDTQYF. This chain links TRBV5-1 with TRBJ2-3, with a possible D match to TRBD2 (7 bases). The ends were cut back, 0 bases at V and 1 base at J, with 12 bases in the middle. Germline V lookup: CDR1 SGHRS, CDR2 YFSETQ. The CDR3 consists of 16 residues.

The rearrangement uses TRBV2 and TRBJ2-3; 7 bases line up with TRBD1. CDR3 size: 14 residues. The V gene end was trimmed by 7 bases and the J gene end by 4 bases; junction bases not matched to a gene: 8. In germline, CDR1 is SNHLY, CDR2 FYNNEI. The CDR3 reads CASKGDRTPDTQYF. The CDR3 DNA reads TGTGCCAGCAAAGGGGACAGAACCCCAGATACGCAGTATTTT.

The DNA for the CDR3 is TGTGCCAGCAGCTCCGGACAGGGGGATGATCAGCCCCAGCATTTT. It is translated as CASSSGQGDDQPQHF. The rearrangement uses TRBV11-2 and TRBJ1-5; 10 bases line up with TRBD1. Germline CDR1 reads SGHAT; CDR2 reads FQNNGV. J was trimmed by 5 bases and V by 4 bases; bases with no gene match: 5. This CDR3 comprises 15 residues.

The rearrangement uses TRBV10-3 and TRBJ2-1; no clear D. The V end lost 4 bases, the J end lost 8 bases, and 9 bases lay between the germline ends. Germline loops: CDR1 ENHRY, CDR2 SYGVKD. The CDR3 is made up of 12 amino acids. CDR3 sequence: CAISASRDEQFF. The CDR3 DNA reads TGTGCCATCAGTGCCAGTCGCGATGAGCAGTTCTTC.

This clonotype was recorded a few times. The chain recombines TRBV4-1 with TRBJ1-5, with 9 bases fitting TRBD1. CDR3 length: 15 residues. CDR1 is MGHRA, CDR2 YSYEKL, per germline. V trimming: 5 bases; J trimming: 2 bases; junction bases outside the gene matches: 4. CDR3 sequence (DNA): TGCGCCAGCAGCGCCCGGGACAGGGGCAATCAGCCCCAGCATTTT. Translated, it gives CASSARDRGNQPQHF.

The chain combines TRBV6-5 with TRBJ1-2; D is possibly TRBD1 (5 bases). Germline CDR1 reads MNHEY; CDR2 reads SVGAGI. The CDR3 covers 12 residues. The V end was cut by 7 bases, the J end by 8 bases, with 14 bases between. CDR3 amino acids: CASKRGAGGYTF. DNA for the CDR3: TGTGCCAGCAAACGAGGGGCGGGGGGCTACACCTTC.

In its sample, this clonotype was seen a few times. The chain links TRBV4-1 to TRBJ1-1; no clear D gene. CDR3 size: 13 residues. The V gene lost 0 bases and the J gene lost 4 bases, with 6 bases spanning the gap. Germline CDR1 and CDR2: MGHRA and YSYEKL. In nucleotides, the CDR3 is TGCGCCAGCAGCCAAGATGGGCCCACTGAAGCTTTCTTT. Translating it yields CASSQDGPTEAFF.

The chain uses TRBV5-4 and TRBJ2-3; D possibly matches TRBD1 or TRBD2 (7 bases each). The germline gives CDR1 SGHNT, CDR2 YYREEE (reference sequence). There are 16 residues in the CDR3. The ends were cut back, 3 bases at V and 3 bases at J, with 17 bases in the middle. The CDR3 protein is CASSSSGGGRTDTQYF. CDR3 bases: TGTGCCAGCAGCTCTAGCGGAGGGGGCCGGACAGATACGCAGTATTTT.

This clonotype was seen a handful of times. The chain couples TRBV5-1 to TRBJ2-1; 8 positions agree with TRBD1. Germline loops: CDR1 SGHRS, CDR2 YFSETQ. The J segment lost 5 bases and the V segment lost 4 bases, leaving 14 bases of the junction unmatched. The CDR3 has 17 residues. This CDR3 is CASSGGTGSATDNEQFF. The CDR3 nucleotides are TGCGCCAGCAGCGGCGGGACAGGTAGCGCTACGGACAATGAGCAGTTCTTC.

In this sample, this clonotype turned up a few times. The chain carries TRBV6-5 and TRBJ1-2; D may be TRBD1 (6 bases). Deletions cut 5 bases from V and 4 bases from J, with 17 bases between. Germline-derived CDR1 and CDR2 are MNHEY and SVGAGI. The CDR3 runs 15 residues. CDR3 amino acids: CASSMSRGFGYGYTF. The CDR3 DNA reads as TGTGCCAGCAGTATGTCCAGGGGTTTCGGCTATGGCTACACCTTC.

There are a few counts of this clonotype. This sequence joins TRBV10-1 and TRBJ2-7; 8 positions match TRBD1. V lost 10 bases, J lost 0 bases, and 8 bases stayed unmatched. The CDR3 consists of 14 residues. Germline CDR1 reads WNHNN; CDR2 reads SYGVQD (reference sequence). The CDR3 DNA reads TGCGCCATCGACCCAGGGGGCCTCTCCTACGAGCAGTACTTC. This gives the protein CAIDPGGLSYEQYF.

This clonotype has just a few counts. The chain uses TRBV7-2 and TRBJ2-5, with D maybe TRBD2 (6 bases). Per the germline V gene, CDR1 is SGHTA and CDR2 is FQGNSA. This CDR3 contains 15 residues. V dropped 1 base and J dropped 0 bases, with 9 bases sitting between them. DNA for the CDR3: TGTGCCAGCAGCTTAGGTAGCGGAGACCAAGAGACCCAGTACTTC. Translation: CASSLGSGDQETQYF.

This clonotype was seen a handful of times. The chain has TRBV24-1 and TRBJ2-5; D gene uncertain. Germline loops: CDR1 KGHDR, CDR2 SFDVKD. V was trimmed by 0 bases and J by 4 bases, leaving 11 bases between them. The CDR3 is 15 amino acids. The CDR3 DNA is TGTGCCACCAGTGATTTGGGACCGACCGTAGAGACCCAGTACTTC. Its translation: CATSDLGPTVETQYF.

This clonotype has a handful of counts. This chain uses TRBV5-6 with TRBJ1-1, with D possibly TRBD1 on 6 matching bases. Trimming pared 5 bases from V and 1 base from J, leaving 15 bases between. The CDR3 extends over 15 amino acids. Germline V gives CDR1 SGHDT, CDR2 YYEEEE. The CDR3 reads CASRRPGAGNTEAFF. The CDR3 nucleotides are TGTGCCAGCAGACGCCCAGGGGCAGGGAACACTGAAGCTTTCTTT.